This T cell receptor (beta chain) was sequenced in a study of memory CD4+ T cells and cytomegalovirus serostatus. Background on the study: Of the healthy Belgian adults, several were CMV seropositive and 24 seronegative.

Study outcomes and limitations: 67 of 164 known CMV-associated TCRbeta sequences appeared in CD4+ memory. Suggested: most of the CMV-linked TCR signature lies in CD4+ memory cells.

TCRdb keeps only in-frame clones here, not all; method: immunoSEQ multiplex PCR. Of 40,000 to 55,000 clones in the sample, 74% were seen once. Details on this clone: The antigen remains unidentified.

Single viable CD3+CD4+CD8-CD45RO+ cells were sorted as the memory CD4+ T cells. This CDR3 comprises 15 residues. V was cut by 0 bases and J by 2 bases, with 10 bases left in between. Germline CDR1 reads SGHAT; CDR2 reads FQNNGV. The sample comprised memory CD4+ T cells from blood. The chain is built from TRBV11-2 and TRBJ1-2; unclear D gene. The sequence was obtained from an adult in good health and CMV-seropositive. The CDR3 bases are TGTGCCAGCAGCTTAGATTTGGGGTCAAACTATGGCTACACCTTC. This encodes CASSLDLGSNYGYTF.